This T cell receptor beta chain was sequenced in a study of T cell repertoires in cytomegalovirus infection. The CDR3 has 18 amino acids. The germline CDR1 and CDR2 sequences are SGHAT and FQNNGV. V shed 0 bases and J shed 0 bases, with 18 bases lying between them. From the reads, TCRdb called clonotypes with MiXCR, one entry per CDR3 protein. The repertoire holds roughly 340,000 distinct CDR3 sequences, with about 27% as singletons. This clonotype occurred many times. Its matching antigen is unknown. Points from the study as a whole: HLA-C-restricted, CMV-specific TCR beta clonotypes were dominant ex vivo. CMV carriers having the relevant HLA were flagged by cumulative public TCR beta family frequency.

The sequencing here drew on cultured PBMCs, taken from culture after CMV antigen stimulation. The chain combines TRBV11-2 with TRBJ2-7; D gene uncertain. This receptor was identified in a human donor in good health (CMV status not recorded). Some clones in this sample may be carry-over from other donors' samples. The CDR3 nucleotides read TGTGCCAGCAGCTTAGACGTGGTCGGCAGAGCGAGCTCCTACGAGCAGTACTTC. Its translation is CASSLDVVGRASSYEQYF.